Sequencing of this T cell receptor beta chain was carried out in a study of T-cell reconstitution after alpha-beta-depleted transplantation in children. Unique molecular identifiers were built into the TCRbeta library. From the PCR reads, TCRdb called clonotypes with MiXCR, one entry per CDR3 protein. The sample contains 500,000 or so distinct CDR3 sequences, 32% of which appear only once. This CDR3 spans 13 amino acids. The V gene lost 3 bases and the J gene lost 5 bases, with 11 bases spanning the gap. Germline CDR1 and CDR2: MNHNY and SVGAGI (reference sequence). The source material was PBMCs from the stem cell graft donor, sampled from the stem cell graft. This sequence originates from a human donor who donated a stem cell graft to a child with aplastic anemia. This chain uses TRBV6-6 with TRBJ2-7; possible D gene TRBD1, 6 bases. The CDR3: CASSYGAGDEQYV. In DNA, the CDR3 is TGTGCCAGCAGTTATGGCGCAGGGGACGAGCAGTACGTC.